The TCR beta chain under discussion was sequenced for a study of spatial heterogeneity in lung cancer. Study-wide points: Blood showed ubiquitous tumor TCRs more often at resection than at routine follow-up.

This clonotype was seen at least ten times. Its antigen is currently unknown. A unique molecular identifier was attached to every TCR cDNA molecule. Using its own MiXCR run on the 5' RACE reads, TCRdb lists one record per CDR3 protein. The table shows around 40,000 distinct CDR3 sequences, with 6% to 9.5% occurring only once. Time point indicated: blood at routine non-recurrence follow-up after resection. Whole RNA, isolated from tumor, nontumor lung or frozen PBMC, was sequenced without prior sorting. The sequencing here drew on PBMCs, taken at follow-up. This clonotype was obtained from a male donor with early-stage non-small cell lung cancer.

DNA for the CDR3: TGTGCCAGCAGCTTGGATCGGGGAGGGGGCGAGACCCAGTACTTC. This sequence encodes CASSLDRGGGETQYF. This chain links TRBV5-6 with TRBJ2-5; either TRBD1 or TRBD2 may fit D (7 bases each). There are 15 residues in the CDR3. Trimming removed 0 bases from V and 5 bases from J, with 14 bases in between. CDR1 and CDR2 (germline): SGHDT, YYEEEE.